One and the same sample provided the 28 T cell receptor beta chains below, sequenced in a study of Ad26.COV2.S vaccination and SARS-CoV-2 variants. Treatment described: 15 to 20 received Ad26.COV2.S at low or high dose, single or two shots; 5 received placebo; per-sample allocation not given. Material that was analyzed had been drawn on day 63 after the first vaccine or placebo injection. Profiled with immunoSEQ multiplex PCR; TCRdb holds only in-frame clones, not every one. The sample has roughly 700,000 clones, 80% to 90% seen once; the top ten hold over 1.3%. This specimen consisted of peripheral blood, obtained in a trial of Ad26.COV2.S vaccine versus placebo. Receptors were obtained from a person aged 18-60 years who received the Ad26.COV2.S COVID-19 vaccine or a placebo.

The rearrangement uses TRBV4-2 and TRBJ2-7, with D possibly being TRBD2 (6 bases). Deletions cut 1 base from V and 5 bases from J, with 12 bases between. The length of the CDR3 is 14 residues. CDR1 and CDR2 from the germline V gene are LGHNA and YNFKEQ. CDR3 DNA sequence: TGTGCCAGCAGCCAAGCGGCATGGACTAACGAGCAGTACTTC. Translated: CASSQAAWTNEQYF.

This clone was counted a single time. The V gene is TRBV5-8, the J gene TRBJ2-3; D unresolved. This CDR3 comprises 16 residues. The V end was cut by 1 base, the J end by 2 bases, with 14 bases between. Germline-derived CDR1 and CDR2 are SGHTS and YDEGEE. The CDR3 sequence: CASSLRATPLTDTQYF. The CDR3 region has the DNA TGTGCCAGCAGCTTGAGGGCTACTCCCCTCACAGATACGCAGTATTTT.

This clone was detected only once. The chain carries TRBV19 and TRBJ2-5; D not resolved. Germline-derived CDR1 and CDR2 are LNHDA and SQIVND (reference sequence). The CDR3 length is 14 residues. V was cut by 0 bases and J by 3 bases, with 8 bases left in between. The CDR3 DNA follows: TGTGCCAGTAGTATAGATCTTGAGGAAGAGACCCAGTACTTC. The encoded protein is CASSIDLEEETQYF.

The chain combines TRBV6-4 with TRBJ2-1, with TRBD1 matching 7 bases. The CDR3 has 14 residues. The V segment lost 3 bases and the J segment 3 bases; nucleotides outside the gene matches: 2. In germline, CDR1 is MRHNA, CDR2 SNTAGT. This CDR3 is CASSEGTDYNEQFF. The CDR3 nucleotides are TGTGCCAGCAGTGAGGGGACAGACTACAATGAGCAGTTCTTC.

The chain joins TRBV30 to TRBJ1-1, with D possibly being TRBD1 (5 bases). V was pared by 3 bases and J by 4 bases, with 15 bases between. The CDR3 length is 14 residues. Germline V gene data show CDR1 as GTSNPN and CDR2 as SVGIG (reference sequence). The CDR3 DNA sequence: TGTGCCTGGAGCCACAGGCCCGGCGGCACTGAAGCTTTCTTT. Its protein is CAWSHRPGGTEAFF.

The chain joins TRBV14 to TRBJ1-3; D is perhaps TRBD1 (5 bases). The ends were cut back, 4 bases at V and 4 bases at J, with 20 bases in the middle. The length of the CDR3 is 17 residues. Germline CDR1 is SGHDN and CDR2 is FVKESK. The CDR3, as DNA: TGTGCCAGCAGCCTACCCCGGTCAAGGGGTGTGGGAAACACCATATATTTT. It is translated as CASSLPRSRGVGNTIYF.

V usage is TRBV6-5 and J usage is TRBJ2-1; D may match TRBD1 or TRBD2 (5 bases each). The CDR3 extends over 12 amino acids. The V end lost 6 bases, the J end lost 7 bases, and 10 bases lay between the germline ends. Germline lookup yields CDR1 MNHEY and CDR2 SVGAGI. CDR3 protein: CASRGPLNEQFF. The CDR3 region has the DNA TGTGCCAGCAGGGGACCTTTGAATGAGCAGTTCTTC.

The CDR3 protein is CASSPVLNRGDIQYF. The CDR3, as DNA: TGTGCCAGCAGCCCCGTCCTGAACAGGGGTGACATTCAGTACTTC. The V and J genes are TRBV7-9 and TRBJ2-4; 7 bases are a match to TRBD1. The CDR3 totals 15 residues. V dropped 5 bases and J dropped 8; count of bases not matched to a gene: 12. In germline, CDR1 is SEHNR, CDR2 FQNEAQ (reference sequence).

This chain joins TRBV6-5 and TRBJ1-4; D gene uncertain. The germline V gene encodes CDR1 MNHEY and CDR2 SVGAGI. Trimming stripped 2 bases from V and 4 bases from J, with 11 bases between. This CDR3 comprises 15 residues. The CDR3 region is CASSYGPENNEKLFF. For the CDR3, the DNA is TGTGCCAGCAGTTACGGACCCGAGAATAATGAAAAACTGTTTTTT.

The chain recombines TRBV6-5 with TRBJ2-2; the D gene is possibly TRBD1 (5 bases). The CDR3 contains 14 residues. The V end was cut by 2 bases, the J end by 4 bases, with 8 bases between. CDR1 is MNHEY and CDR2 is SVGAGI in the germline V gene. CDR3 residues: CASSYGASTGELFF. In nucleotides, the CDR3 is TGTGCCAGCAGTTACGGGGCGAGCACCGGGGAGCTGTTTTTT.

V and J are TRBV25-1 and TRBJ1-3, with D uncertain. With 6 bases removed from V and 2 bases from J, the gap between germline ends came to 17 bases. CDR3 size: 16 residues. Germline CDR1 and CDR2: MGHDK and SYGVNS. In DNA form, the CDR3 reads TGTGCCAGCAGCCCCAACGTTGGTACGGCTGGAAACACCATATATTTT. Protein: CASSPNVGTAGNTIYF.

This clone was seen only once. V and J are TRBV5-4 and TRBJ2-3; D is possibly TRBD1 or TRBD2 (6 bases each). Germline V CDR1 and CDR2: SGHNT, YYREEE (reference sequence). The length of the CDR3 is 15 residues. V was cut by 4 bases and J by 0 bases, with 12 bases left in between. Here the CDR3 DNA reads TGTGCCAGCAGCGGGGGGCGGTCTAGCACAGATACGCAGTATTTT. Translated: CASSGGRSSTDTQYF.

The CDR3 sequence: CASSISGGSYNEQFF. In nucleotides, the CDR3 is TGTGCCAGCAGCATTTCAGGGGGCTCCTACAATGAGCAGTTCTTC. V is TRBV6-6 and J is TRBJ2-1, with 7 bases aligning to TRBD1. The CDR3 covers 15 residues. The J segment lost 0 bases and the V segment lost 6 bases, leaving 5 bases of the junction unmatched. Germline V gives CDR1 MNHNY, CDR2 SVGAGI (reference sequence).

V usage is TRBV7-3 and J usage is TRBJ1-1; D might be TRBD1 (6 bases). Germline lookup yields CDR1 SGHTA and CDR2 FQGTGA. Trimming removed 4 bases from V and 1 base from J, with 16 bases in between. The CDR3 is 16 amino acids. The CDR3 nucleotides are TGTGCCAGCAGCTCGATTACACAGACAGGGAACACTGAAGCTTTCTTT. Its translation is CASSSITQTGNTEAFF.

The rearrangement uses TRBV3-1 (or the pseudogene TRBV3-2) and TRBJ1-3; D is perhaps TRBD1 (6 bases). CDR1 LGHDT and CDR2 YNNKEL come from the germline V gene (reference sequence). This CDR3 is 17 amino acids long. Trimming removed 4 bases from V and 3 bases from J, with 19 bases in between. The CDR3 DNA reads TGTGCCAGCAGCCGCAGGGGAGGAGTGTCAGGTGGAAACACCATATATTTT. It codes for CASSRRGGVSGGNTIYF.

This sequence joins TRBV10-3 and TRBJ1-3, with D unresolved. The V gene's germline CDR1 is ENHRY and CDR2 SYGVKD. The ends were cut back, 4 bases at V and 7 bases at J, with 11 bases in the middle. This CDR3 region has 13 residues. CDR3 coding DNA: TGTGCCATCAGTGCGATCGTCAGGAACACCATATATTTT. Translation gives CAISAIVRNTIYF.

V is TRBV6-5 and J is TRBJ1-5, with 7 bases lining up with TRBD1. Germline CDR1 and CDR2: MNHEY and SVGAGI. The length of the CDR3 is 16 residues. After removal of 0 bases from V and 0 bases from J, the junction contained 2 bases not matched to a gene. Written as DNA, the CDR3 is TGTGCCAGCAGTTACTCGACAGGGAATAGCAATCAGCCCCAGCATTTT. Protein: CASSYSTGNSNQPQHF.

V usage is TRBV7-4 and J usage is TRBJ1-1; no definite D call. The CDR3 contains 16 residues. Between the trimmed V and J ends, which lost 0 bases and 0 bases, there was a span of 11 bases. Germline CDR1 and CDR2: SGHVT and SQSDAQ. The CDR3 is CASSLARETMNTEAFF. Written as DNA, the CDR3 is TGTGCCAGCAGCTTAGCCCGGGAAACAATGAACACTGAAGCTTTCTTT.

This clone was counted a few times. The chain joins TRBV5-1 to TRBJ1-6; the match to TRBD1 covers 8 bases. The ends lost 6 bases at V and 10 bases at J; junction bases unmatched: 9. The CDR3 has 14 residues. Looked up from germline, CDR1 is SGHRS and CDR2 is YFSETQ. Here the CDR3 reads CASTLGQGPSPLHF. DNA of the CDR3: TGCGCCAGCACATTAGGACAGGGCCCATCACCCCTCCACTTT.

The chain employs TRBV25-1 and TRBJ2-3; D is unclear. V lost 6 bases and J 4 bases, leaving 5 bases between the germline ends. The CDR3 runs 11 residues. Germline V gene sequence: CDR1 MGHDK, CDR2 SYGVNS. The CDR3 nucleotides read TGTGCCAGCAGCGTTTCAGATACGCAGTATTTT. Protein sequence: CASSVSDTQYF.

The J gene is TRBJ1-2, the V gene TRBV19, with TRBD1 identical over 8 bases. The junction had 12 bases not matched to a gene; V was cut back by 8 bases and J by 4 bases. Germline CDR1 reads LNHDA; CDR2 reads SQIVND (reference sequence). The CDR3 is made up of 15 amino acids. The CDR3 sequence is CASASQGARGYGYTF. The DNA for the CDR3 is TGTGCCAGTGCCAGCCAGGGGGCGCGGGGCTATGGCTACACCTTC.

This rearrangement joins TRBV5-1 to TRBJ1-1, with D possibly matching TRBD1 (6 bases). The germline gives CDR1 SGHRS, CDR2 YFSETQ. This CDR3 has 13 amino acids. The germline V and J ends were trimmed by 2 bases and 5 bases, with 10 bases remaining between them. CDR3 DNA sequence: TGCGCCAGCAGCTTCACAGGGAGGACTGAAGCTTTCTTT. Residues: CASSFTGRTEAFF.

The rearrangement uses TRBV24-1 and TRBJ2-2; TRBD2 might be the D (6 bases). The V end lost 3 bases, the J end lost 0 bases, and 13 bases lay between the germline ends. This CDR3 is built from 17 residues. Germline lookup yields CDR1 KGHDR and CDR2 SFDVKD. Written as DNA, the CDR3 is TGTGCCACCAGTGATCATACCGGGACTGCGAACACCGGGGAGCTGTTTTTT. Residues: CATSDHTGTANTGELFF.

The chain employs TRBV11-3 and TRBJ2-2; D might be TRBD1 or TRBD2, each matching 6 bases. V shed 5 bases and J shed 0 bases, with 16 bases lying between them. In germline, CDR1 is SGHNT, CDR2 YENEEA. This CDR3 comprises 17 residues. CDR3 nucleotide sequence: TGTGCCAGCAGCCGCTCGGGGGCAGGGACGAACACCGGGGAGCTGTTTTTT. This gives the protein CASSRSGAGTNTGELFF. The full variable domain, in which reference TRBV11-3 and TRBJ2-2 provide the parts outside the CDR3, is EAGVVQSPRYKIIEKKQPVAFWCNPISGHNTLYWYLQNLGQGPELLIRYENEEAVDDSQLPKDRFSAERLKGVDSTLKIQPAELGDSAVYLCASSRSGAGTNTGELFFGEGSRLTVL.

Concerning this clone itself: This sample includes further DNA sequences coding for the same CDR3. The V and J genes are TRBV29-1 and TRBJ1-1; D possibly corresponds to TRBD1 (6 bases). The CDR3 is 12 amino acids. Germline V CDR1 and CDR2: SQVTM, ANQGSEA. With 7 bases removed from V and 4 bases from J, the gap between germline ends came to 13 bases. CDR3 loop: CSAEGGSTEAFF. The CDR3 DNA reads as TGCAGCGCCGAAGGGGGGAGCACTGAAGCTTTCTTT.

This clone was seen a single time. The V call is TRBV4-2, the J call TRBJ1-4; 7 nucleotides match TRBD1. The CDR3 is 17 amino acids. V was clipped by 4 bases and J by 7 bases; unmatched bases: 15. Germline CDR1 LGHNA, CDR2 YNFKEQ. In DNA form, the CDR3 reads TGTGCCAGCAGCCCCGATAGTGACAGGGCGTACGGTGAAAAACTGTTTTTT. This sequence encodes CASSPDSDRAYGEKLFF.

The chain recombines TRBV24-1 with TRBJ2-5; the match to TRBD1 covers 8 bases. The J segment lost 5 bases and the V segment lost 2 bases, leaving 6 bases of the junction unmatched. CDR1 and CDR2 (germline): KGHDR, SFDVKD. The length of the CDR3 is 15 residues. The CDR3, as DNA: TGTGCCACCAGTGATTCGGGGACAGGCGGGGAGACCCAGTACTTC. Its protein product is CATSDSGTGGETQYF.

V is TRBV6-1 and J is TRBJ2-3, with 8 positions matching TRBD2. The CDR3 consists of 15 residues. Germline-derived CDR1 and CDR2 are MNHNS and SASEGT. V lost 3 bases to trimming and J lost 4 bases; unmatched junction nucleotides: 6. As DNA, the CDR3 is TGTGCCAGCAGTGACGGGGCGGGAGGCGCAGATACGCAGTATTTT. It codes for CASSDGAGGADTQYF.